Below are 18 T cell receptor beta chains sequenced from a single sample in a study of shared T cell receptors in the human thymus. Clones were sequenced by immunoSEQ multiplex PCR, and TCRdb holds only the in-frame ones, with some missing. The repertoire holds hundreds of thousands of clones, approximately 89% seen once, with about 0.0094% in the top ten. This same sample was also taken into another study, of human thymus T cells.

Material for sequencing was thymocytes. All receptors come from a boy younger than two with a congenital heart defect.

The chain couples TRBV2 to TRBJ1-4; 9 nucleotides line up with TRBD1. Germline V gene data show CDR1 as SNHLY and CDR2 as FYNNEI. V lost 7 bases, J lost 8 bases, and 8 bases stayed unmatched. The CDR3 runs to 14 residues. The DNA of the CDR3 is TGTGCCAGCACTTCGACAGGGGGGGACGAAAAACTGTTTTTT. This codes for CASTSTGGDEKLFF.

The sample holds one count of this clone. This chain joins TRBV2 and TRBJ2-1; 14 bases agree with TRBD2. The CDR3 is made up of 18 amino acids. Germline CDR1 and CDR2: SNHLY and FYNNEI. J lost 0 bases, V lost 5 bases, and 6 bases had no gene match. CDR3 sequence reads: CASSLGTSGSISYNEQFF. Written as DNA, the CDR3 is TGTGCCAGCAGTCTCGGGACTAGCGGGAGCATCTCCTACAATGAGCAGTTCTTC.

The J gene is TRBJ2-5, the V gene TRBV7-9, with 7 nucleotides matching TRBD2. The CDR3 is made up of 16 amino acids. Germline V gives CDR1 SEHNR, CDR2 FQNEAQ (reference sequence). The trim removed 1 base at V and 5 bases at J, leaving 10 bases unmatched. The CDR3 loop reads CASSLGREYRAETQYF. The CDR3 coding sequence is TGTGCCAGCAGCTTAGGGCGGGAGTATCGGGCTGAGACCCAGTACTTC.

CDR3 DNA: TGTGCCAGCAGCCCCCGGCAGGGGGGCCCTGAAGCTTTCTTT. Amino acid sequence: CASSPRQGGPEAFF. The genes are TRBV27 and TRBJ1-1, with 7 bases fitting TRBD1. J was trimmed by 6 bases and V by 6 bases; bases with no gene match: 10. Germline V lookup: CDR1 MNHEY, CDR2 SMNVEV (reference sequence). This CDR3 has 14 amino acids.

The V call is TRBV23-1, the J call TRBJ2-5, with D perhaps TRBD1 (5 bases). TRBV23-1 is an open reading frame whose function is uncertain. Trimming stripped 8 bases from V and 2 bases from J, with 27 bases between. The CDR3 length is 18 residues. DNA of the CDR3: TGCGCCAGCGGAAACAACCCGCGACAGAGAACTTCGCAAGAGACCCAGTACTTC. It translates to CASGNNPRQRTSQETQYF.

The chain is built from TRBV4-3 and TRBJ2-2; 7 bases agree with TRBD2. The length of the CDR3 is 18 residues. The junction had 18 bases not matched to a gene; V was cut back by 1 base and J by 10 bases. Germline CDR1 LGHNA, CDR2 YSLEER. The CDR3, as DNA: TGCGCCAGCAGCCAAGGGGGGTCGGGGACTATCCTAGCCGCGGAGCTGTTTTTT. Its protein is CASSQGGSGTILAAELFF.

The J gene is TRBJ2-3, the V gene TRBV10-1, with 9 bases identical to TRBD1. V lost 3 bases and J lost 6; bases outside the gene matches: 7. CDR1 and CDR2 from the germline V gene are WNHNN and SYGVQD (reference sequence). The CDR3 totals 15 residues. The CDR3 region is CASSDRGTGYDTQYF. In DNA form, the CDR3 reads TGCGCCAGCAGTGATCGTGGGACAGGGTACGATACGCAGTATTTT.

This clone appeared a few times. This rearrangement joins TRBV5-1 to TRBJ2-1; 8 bases line up with TRBD1. J lost 4 bases, V lost 3 bases, and 9 bases had no gene match. The length of the CDR3 is 16 residues. Germline V gene data show CDR1 as SGHRS and CDR2 as YFSETQ. CDR3 in amino acids: CASSSTKDREYNEQFF. CDR3 DNA sequence: TGCGCCAGCAGCTCTACCAAGGACAGGGAGTACAATGAGCAGTTCTTC.

The chain links TRBV6-5 to TRBJ1-2; D gene unclear. The CDR3 length is 15 residues. CDR1 is MNHEY and CDR2 is SVGAGI in the germline V gene. The germline V and J ends were trimmed by 8 bases and 4 bases, with 20 bases remaining between them. The CDR3 DNA sequence: TGTGCCAGCGGTGGTTTGCGGGGTAACGTCTATGGCTACACCTTC. Its translation: CASGGLRGNVYGYTF.

The gene calls are TRBV5-4 and TRBJ2-3; D unclear. V lost 5 bases and J lost 2, with 9 bases in between. This CDR3 has 13 residues. Germline assignment: CDR1 SGHNT and CDR2 YYREEE (reference sequence). CDR3 protein: CASSIANTDTQYF. In DNA, the CDR3 is TGTGCCAGCAGTATAGCTAACACAGATACGCAGTATTTT.

This clone is a singleton in its sample. V gene TRBV12-5 combines with J gene TRBJ2-2; the match to TRBD2 covers 9 bases. Germline V gene sequence: CDR1 LGHNT, CDR2 FRNRAP. V lost 5 bases, J lost 7 bases, and 5 bases stayed unmatched. This CDR3 has 14 amino acids. Written as DNA, the CDR3 is TGTGCTAGTGGTCCGGGACTAGCAGGCGGGGAGCTGTTTTTT. It translates to CASGPGLAGGELFF.

J is TRBJ1-5 and V is TRBV11-2, with D perhaps matching TRBD1 (6 bases). V was trimmed by 4 bases and J by 4 bases, leaving 14 bases between them. Germline CDR1 is SGHAT and CDR2 is FQNNGV. There are 15 residues in the CDR3. CDR3 sequence (DNA): TGTGCCAGCAGCTACCCCGGGACACCAAATCAGCCCCAGCATTTT. It translates to CASSYPGTPNQPQHF.

The J gene is TRBJ2-5, the V gene TRBV9; TRBD1 agrees at 9 bases. V lost 4 bases and J lost 5; bases outside the gene matches: 12. The CDR3 spans 16 residues. CDR1 is SGDLS and CDR2 is YYNGEE in the germline V gene. The DNA of the CDR3 is TGTGCCAGCAGCCCCCACCAGGGACAGGGAGTTGAGACCCAGTACTTC. Amino acid sequence: CASSPHQGQGVETQYF.

V is TRBV18 and J is TRBJ1-4; 7 bases are shared with TRBD1. V lost 6 bases, J lost 4 bases, and 8 bases stayed unmatched. CDR1 and CDR2 (germline): KGHSH, LQKENI. The CDR3 runs to 15 residues. CDR3 nucleotides: TGTGCCAGCTCGCCCGGGACAGCGATTAATGAAAAACTGTTTTTT. This sequence encodes CASSPGTAINEKLFF.

This rearrangement joins TRBV25-1 to TRBJ2-1, with 7 nucleotides matching TRBD2. This CDR3 spans 16 amino acids. Germline lookup yields CDR1 MGHDK and CDR2 SYGVNS. Trimming at V came to 2 bases and at J to 8 bases, leaving 12 bases not matched to a gene. The CDR3 bases are TGTGCCAGCAGTGAAGGGGAGGGGCGTTCTTCGGATGAGCAGTTCTTC. Translated, it gives CASSEGEGRSSDEQFF.

The chain joins TRBV9 to TRBJ2-7, with TRBD1 matching over 7 bases. This CDR3 region has 12 residues. Germline V CDR1 and CDR2: SGDLS, YYNGEE. The V and J ends lost 4 bases and 5 bases, in that order; junction bases with no gene match: 3. The CDR3 sequence: CASSSDRDEQYF. The CDR3 nucleotides are TGTGCCAGCAGCTCAGACAGGGACGAGCAGTACTTC.

The chain is built from TRBV4-1 and TRBJ2-4, with 10 positions matching TRBD2. The germline V gene has CDR1 MGHRA and CDR2 YSYEKL. The CDR3 runs to 18 residues. With 1 base clipped from V and 3 bases from J, the junction kept 9 bases outside the gene matches. The CDR3 region is CASSQAPNLAGVKNIQYF. CDR3 sequence (DNA): TGCGCCAGCAGCCAAGCGCCGAACCTAGCGGGGGTCAAAAACATTCAGTACTTC.

This clone was seen a few times. Here the CDR3 reads CASSIYFAGYNEQFF. The DNA for the CDR3 is TGTGCCAGTAGTATCTACTTTGCGGGATACAATGAGCAGTTCTTC. The chain has TRBV19 and TRBJ2-1; tentative D call: TRBD2 (6 bases). The V and J ends lost 3 bases and 4 bases respectively, with 13 bases between them. The CDR3 loop spans 15 amino acids. Germline V CDR1 and CDR2: LNHDA, SQIVND (reference sequence).